The 27 T cell receptor beta chains presented below share a single source sample, sequenced in a study of blood T cell repertoires in COVID-19. Data came from immunoSEQ multiplex PCR; TCRdb stores just in-frame clones and leaves some out. The table lists some 16,000 clones, around 86% of them singletons. The material sequenced was peripheral blood. The source is a man aged 55 to 70 with acute or convalescent COVID-19.

The chain has TRBV9 and TRBJ2-5; 14 bases map to TRBD2. Trimming cost V 4 bases and J 2 bases; bases outside gene matches: 4. The CDR3 extends over 16 amino acids. Per the germline V gene, CDR1 is SGDLS and CDR2 is YYNGEE. CDR3 nucleotides: TGTGCCAGCAGCACCCGGACTAGCGGGAGGCAAGAGACCCAGTACTTC. Translation: CASSTRTSGRQETQYF. The variable domain in full, completed from reference TRBV9 and TRBJ2-5, reads DSGVTQTPKHLITATGQRVTLRCSPRSGDLSVYWYQQSLDQGLQFLIQYYNGEERAKGNILERFSAQQFPDLHSELNLSSLELGDSALYFCASSTRTSGRQETQYFGPGTRLLVL.

This chain uses TRBV27 with TRBJ2-1; 8 bases match TRBD2. Per germline, CDR1 MNHEY and CDR2 SMNVEV (reference sequence). This CDR3 is 13 amino acids long. The ends lost 8 bases at V and 8 bases at J; junction bases unmatched: 8. The CDR3 coding sequence is TGTGCCAGCCCTGGGGCTAGCGGGCATGAGCAGTTCTTC. Translating gives CASPGASGHEQFF.

Here the CDR3 reads CASSVALGQGYGANVLTF. CDR3 bases: TGTGCCAGCAGCGTAGCGTTAGGACAGGGGTACGGGGCCAACGTCCTGACTTTC. V is TRBV9 and J is TRBJ2-6, with 9 bases aligning to TRBD1. After removal of 0 bases from V and 4 bases from J, the junction contained 8 bases not matched to a gene. From germline, CDR1 is SGDLS and CDR2 YYNGEE. This CDR3 is 18 amino acids long.

The chain's CDR3 is CASRPQFRLDDYGYTF. The CDR3 nucleotides are TGTGCCAGCAGACCCCAGTTTCGCCTAGATGACTATGGCTACACCTTC. This chain connects TRBV27 to TRBJ1-2, with no clear D. The CDR3 runs to 16 residues. Germline assignment: CDR1 MNHEY and CDR2 SMNVEV (reference sequence). Between the trimmed V and J ends, which lost 6 bases and 3 bases, there was a span of 20 bases.

There are a few counts of this clone. This rearrangement joins TRBV15 to TRBJ1-1; 8 bases line up with TRBD1. The CDR3 is made up of 16 amino acids. Per the germline V gene, CDR1 is LNHNV and CDR2 is YYDKDF (reference sequence). Trimming took 0 bases from V and 0 from J; bases not matched to a gene: 3. CDR3 nucleotide sequence: TGTGCCACCAGCAGAGACCTGGGACAGGTGAACACTGAAGCTTTCTTT. Amino acids: CATSRDLGQVNTEAFF.

The chain uses TRBV7-9 and TRBJ2-3; 8 bases fit TRBD2. Germline-derived CDR1 and CDR2 are SEHNR and FQNEAQ (reference sequence). This CDR3 spans 18 amino acids. V was pared by 3 bases and J by 6 bases, with 17 bases of the junction left unmatched. This chain's CDR3 is CASSFLASQTGGKDTQYF. DNA of the CDR3: TGTGCCAGCAGCTTCCTTGCATCTCAGACGGGGGGGAAGGATACGCAGTATTTT.

This chain uses TRBV5-1 with TRBJ1-3; 7 bases align to TRBD1. From germline, CDR1 is SGHRS and CDR2 YFSETQ. This CDR3 contains 15 residues. Trimming removed 5 bases from V and 3 bases from J; junction bases left unmatched: 8. DNA for the CDR3: TGCGCCAGCAGGCCACAGGGGTTAGATGGAAACACCATATATTTT. Translated: CASRPQGLDGNTIYF.

The chain links TRBV3-1 (or the pseudogene TRBV3-2) to TRBJ2-7, with D possibly TRBD1 on 6 matching bases. The V gene's germline CDR1 is LGHDT and CDR2 YNNKEL (reference sequence). The CDR3 length is 14 residues. V was shortened by 1 base and J by 7 bases, with 14 bases between the two germline ends. The CDR3 DNA follows: TGTGCCAGCAGCCAAGTTCCAGGGGCGCGAGAGCAGTACTTC. It translates to CASSQVPGAREQYF.

The chain couples TRBV7-8 to TRBJ2-5, with 8 bases identical to TRBD2. Germline trimming cut 5 bases from V and 5 bases from J; bases unmatched to any gene: 10. This CDR3 has 15 residues. Germline V gene data show CDR1 as SGHVS and CDR2 as FQNEAQ. The CDR3, as DNA: TGTGCCAGCAGCGCCTCTAGCGGGTTCGGGGAGACCCAGTACTTC. Protein sequence: CASSASSGFGETQYF.

This rearrangement joins TRBV28 to TRBJ2-7, with 10 bases lining up with TRBD2. The V segment lost 1 base and the J segment 1 base; nucleotides outside the gene matches: 1. The CDR3 spans 15 residues. The V gene's germline CDR1 is MDHEN and CDR2 SYDVKM. Here the CDR3 reads CASSLSSGGSYEQYF. CDR3 nucleotides: TGTGCCAGCAGTTTATCTAGCGGGGGATCCTACGAGCAGTACTTC. Full variable domain (remainder filled in from reference TRBV28 and TRBJ2-7): DVKVTQSSRYLVKRTGEKVFLECVQDMDHENMFWYRQDPGLGLRLIYFSYDVKMKEKGDIPEGYSVSREKKERFSLILESASTNQTSMYLCASSLSSGGSYEQYFGPGTRLTVT.

The chain uses TRBV5-5 and TRBJ1-3; 9 nucleotides match TRBD1. The CDR3 covers 18 residues. Germline lookup yields CDR1 SGHKS and CDR2 YYEKEE (reference sequence). V gave up 2 bases and J gave up 0 bases; unmatched junction bases: 9. CDR3 protein: CASSFRDRAASSGNTIYF. CDR3 bases: TGTGCCAGCAGCTTCCGGGACAGGGCAGCAAGCTCTGGAAACACCATATATTTT.

This chain links TRBV30 with TRBJ1-2; the D is unclear. Germline CDR1 reads GTSNPN; CDR2 reads SVGIG (reference sequence). CDR3 length equals 12 residues. With 0 bases removed from V and 4 bases from J, the gap between germline ends came to 6 bases. CDR3 sequence: CAWSVIGYGYTF. For the CDR3, the DNA is TGTGCCTGGAGTGTTATCGGCTATGGCTACACCTTC.

The chain joins TRBV28 to TRBJ2-2; 16 bases align to TRBD2. Germline V lookup: CDR1 MDHEN, CDR2 SYDVKM. V was pared by 6 bases and J by 5 bases, with 12 bases of the junction left unmatched. This CDR3 is built from 19 residues. The CDR3 protein is CASSPGLAGGPVKTGELFF. Written as DNA, the CDR3 is TGTGCCAGCAGCCCGGGACTAGCGGGAGGGCCGGTAAAAACCGGGGAGCTGTTTTTT.

V is TRBV6-5 and J is TRBJ2-5, with a tentative D call TRBD2 (7 bases). This CDR3 has 15 amino acids. Germline CDR1 reads MNHEY; CDR2 reads SVGAGI. Trimming pared 4 bases from V and 2 bases from J, leaving 14 bases between. The CDR3 is CASSLQGGDQETQYF. DNA for the CDR3: TGTGCCAGCAGTTTACAGGGAGGGGATCAAGAGACCCAGTACTTC.

The chain carries TRBV28 and TRBJ2-2, with D perhaps TRBD1 (5 bases). Germline values: CDR1 MDHEN, CDR2 SYDVKM. The V gene lost 3 bases and the J gene lost 6 bases, with 11 bases spanning the gap. The CDR3 loop spans 14 amino acids. For the CDR3, the DNA is TGTGCCAGCAGTTTTTTAAGGGGATCCGGGGAGCTGTTTTTT. Translating gives CASSFLRGSGELFF.

V usage is TRBV7-3 and J usage is TRBJ2-3; 7 nucleotides agree with TRBD2. J gave up 6 bases and V 5 bases, and 8 bases lay outside the gene matches. Germline assignment: CDR1 SGHTA and CDR2 FQGTGA. The CDR3 has 14 residues. This chain's CDR3 is CASSPSERGDTQYF. CDR3 bases: TGTGCCAGCAGCCCCTCGGAGCGGGGCGATACGCAGTATTTT.

This clone was picked up one time. The chain recombines TRBV7-3 with TRBJ2-2, with 13 bases aligning to TRBD2. The CDR3 has 16 amino acids. V dropped 5 bases and J dropped 7; count of bases not matched to a gene: 7. Germline CDR1 and CDR2: SGHTA and FQGTGA. The CDR3 DNA reads as TGTGCCAGCAGCCCGGGGACTAGCGGGACGGGCGGGGAGCTGTTTTTT. This encodes CASSPGTSGTGGELFF.

The table lists this clone with a few counts. V gene TRBV7-8 combines with J gene TRBJ1-5, with D maybe TRBD1 (5 bases). The V gene lost 6 bases and the J gene lost 9 bases, with 18 bases spanning the gap. Germline CDR1 is SGHVS and CDR2 is FQNEAQ. This CDR3 has 14 amino acids. The CDR3 loop reads CASRLRRGGGPQHF. The CDR3 DNA sequence: TGTGCCAGCAGACTTAGGCGGGGGGGTGGGCCCCAGCATTTT.

V and J are TRBV6-5 and TRBJ2-7; 7 bases line up with TRBD1. Germline assignment: CDR1 MNHEY and CDR2 SVGAGI. The length of the CDR3 is 14 residues. J gave up 6 bases and V 6 bases, and 11 bases lay outside the gene matches. The CDR3 loop reads CASSKGQAWGEQYF. CDR3 DNA sequence: TGTGCCAGCAGCAAAGGACAGGCGTGGGGCGAGCAGTACTTC.

In this sample, this clone is medium-sized (0.01 to 0.1%). The chain couples TRBV6-4 to TRBJ1-5; TRBD1 might be the D (6 bases). From germline, CDR1 is MRHNA and CDR2 SNTAGT. There are 15 residues in the CDR3. The V end lost 5 bases, the J end lost 0 bases, and 11 bases lay between the germline ends. CDR3 sequence (DNA): TGTGCCAGCAGTCCACAGGGCGATAGCAATCAGCCCCAGCATTTT. Translation: CASSPQGDSNQPQHF.

The CDR3: CASSYFGGYSGNTIYF. CDR3 DNA: TGTGCCAGCAGTTACTTCGGCGGTTACTCTGGAAACACCATATATTTT. The chain has TRBV6-5 and TRBJ1-3; D unresolved. The CDR3 length is 16 residues. Germline values: CDR1 MNHEY, CDR2 SVGAGI. V was shortened by 1 base and J by 0 bases, with 10 bases between the two germline ends.

V gene TRBV6-2 or TRBV6-3 combines with J gene TRBJ2-7; 8 positions agree with TRBD1. Trimming cost V 6 bases and J 0 bases; bases outside gene matches: 7. Germline loops: CDR1 MNHEY, CDR2 SVGEGT. This CDR3 has 15 residues. The CDR3 nucleotides read TGTGCCAGCAGCCGCGGACAGGGCTTCTCCTACGAGCAGTACTTC. Translating it yields CASSRGQGFSYEQYF.

V gene TRBV4-2 combines with J gene TRBJ1-6; 7 bases align to TRBD1. The CDR3 is 20 residues long. With V trimmed by 4 bases and J by 0 bases, 15 bases remained unmatched. Per germline, CDR1 LGHNA and CDR2 YNFKEQ. The DNA of the CDR3 is TGTGCCAGCAGCCGGGCAATCACAGGGGCGGGTAACTCCTATAATTCACCCCTCCACTTT. Translation: CASSRAITGAGNSYNSPLHF.

This clone was seen a few times. The chain couples TRBV10-1 to TRBJ2-7; 9 nucleotides align to TRBD1. Germline V gene lookup returns CDR1 WNHNN and CDR2 SYGVQD (reference sequence). The junction had 0 bases not matched to a gene; V was cut back by 2 bases and J by 4 bases. The CDR3 runs to 13 residues. CDR3 protein: CASSEGQGYEQYF. DNA for the CDR3: TGCGCCAGCAGTGAGGGACAGGGGTACGAGCAGTACTTC.

This clone was seen a few times. The CDR3 DNA reads as TGTGCCAGCAGGGCCCCCCCGGGACATAGGAATCAGCCCCAGCATTTT. Translation: CASRAPPGHRNQPQHF. The rearrangement links TRBV2 to TRBJ1-5; possible D gene TRBD1, 6 bases. The V and J ends lost 6 bases and 4 bases respectively, with 19 bases between them. The length of the CDR3 is 16 residues. CDR1 is SNHLY and CDR2 is FYNNEI in the germline V gene.

This sequence joins TRBV11-2 and TRBJ1-2, with 7 bases aligning to TRBD1. V was clipped by 3 bases and J by 4 bases; unmatched bases: 8. CDR1 and CDR2 from the germline V gene are SGHAT and FQNNGV. The CDR3 length is 15 residues. The CDR3 coding sequence is TGTGCCAGCAGCTTGGGACCGGGACAGTCCTATGGCTACACCTTC. The encoded protein is CASSLGPGQSYGYTF. The complete variable domain, with remaining parts taken from reference TRBV11-2 and TRBJ1-2, reads EAGVAQSPRYKIIEKRQSVAFWCNPISGHATLYWYQQILGQGPKLLIQFQNNGVVDDSQLPKDRFSAERLKGVDSTLKIQPAKLEDSAVYLCASSLGPGQSYGYTFGSGTRLTVV.

The chain links TRBV4-1 to TRBJ1-5; 7 nucleotides match TRBD1. The CDR3 covers 16 residues. CDR1 is MGHRA, CDR2 YSYEKL, per germline. With 4 bases clipped from V and 0 bases from J, the junction kept 6 bases outside the gene matches. CDR3: CASSRSTGDSNQPQHF. DNA for the CDR3: TGCGCCAGCAGCCGAAGCACAGGGGATAGCAATCAGCCCCAGCATTTT.